This TCR beta chain was retrieved from a study of cytomegalovirus exposure and HLA in healthy donors. Method: immunoSEQ multiplex PCR; TCRdb's copy keeps in-frame clones and lacks some. The sample records 190,000 or so clones, 75% to 85% being singletons. As concerns this clone: Its specificity is unknown.

Study results and caveats: First-cohort TCR clusters were later found to tend to co-occur in the approximately 120 validation repertoires. For most TCR sequences rarity was the rule, although some public TCRs occurred in many donors. Reports showed the classifier diagnosing cytomegalovirus status with high specificity and sensitivity.

The CDR3 spans 16 residues. V lost 0 bases to trimming and J lost 5 bases, with 17 bases between them. The germline V gene encodes CDR1 LNHNV and CDR2 YYDKDF (reference sequence). An approximately 120-subject validation cohort, separate from the 666-subject first cohort, supplied the donors. This chain uses TRBV15 with TRBJ2-7; a possible D gene is TRBD2 (6 bases). The sample taken for sequencing was PBMCs. This clonotype was sampled from a woman aged 30 to 39 in good health and CMV-seropositive. The CDR3 loop reads CATSRDPRRAGHEQYF. In DNA form, the CDR3 reads TGTGCCACCAGCAGAGATCCCCGGAGGGCGGGCCACGAGCAGTACTTC.